This record concerns one T cell receptor beta chain sequence. Its antigen is unknown. TCRdb called the 5' RACE reads again in MiXCR, with one record for every CDR3 protein. This sample yields hundreds of thousands of distinct CDR3 sequences, of which over 8.5% are seen a single time; 0.75% to 1% belongs to the top ten. The record originates from a study of identical twins. The CDR3 has 15 residues. Germline V lookup: CDR1 SGHAT, CDR2 FQNNGV. J lost 2 bases, V lost 3 bases, and 4 bases had no gene match. General study findings and limits: Not following the same donors, the study drew its conclusions from cross-sectional statistical analysis. Abundant beta clonotypes from cord blood had fewer insertions, unlike memory repertoires, which showed none. Beta out-of-frame sequences displayed a weaker excess of sharing between twins.

This sample was also put to use in a study of yellow fever vaccine responses in identical twins.

The receptor was derived from a woman aged 18-29 years in good health. The chain is built from TRBV11-2 and TRBJ2-3, with TRBD2 matching over 8 bases. What was sequenced was PBMCs. The CDR3 DNA reads TGTGCCAGCAGCTTCGGGAGGGCCTACACAGATACGCAGTATTTT. Its protein product is CASSFGRAYTDTQYF.